Following are 12 T cell receptor beta chains from one sample sequenced in a study of cytomegalovirus exposure and HLA in healthy donors. With 60 Vbeta and 13 Jbeta primers, the PCR was carried out. Only in-frame clones appear in the TCRdb table, and some are missing; sequencing was by immunoSEQ multiplex PCR. The sample records around 180,000 clones, approximately 71% being singletons. The specimen sequenced was PBMCs. The receptors were sampled from a girl aged 5-17 years in good health and CMV-seronegative.

The V gene is TRBV5-4, the J gene TRBJ2-2; TRBD1 matches at 8 bases. Germline V gives CDR1 SGHNT, CDR2 YYREEE (reference sequence). Losses at the gene ends were 4 bases for V and 2 bases for J; bases not matched to a gene: 7. This CDR3 is built from 16 residues. CDR3 in DNA: TGTGCCAGCAGCCACGCAGGGGGCGAAAACACCGGGGAGCTGTTTTTT. Residues: CASSHAGGENTGELFF.

The chain recombines TRBV7-8 with TRBJ2-4, with D hard to call. The CDR3 is 15 residues long. V was shortened by 3 bases and J by 7 bases, with 16 bases between the two germline ends. From germline, CDR1 is SGHVS and CDR2 FQNEAQ. The CDR3 loop reads CASSLNTERWNIQYF. The CDR3 bases are TGTGCCAGCAGCTTGAACACAGAGAGATGGAACATTCAGTACTTC.

This clone was counted only a few times. The J gene is TRBJ1-6, the V gene TRBV7-9, with D unclear. The CDR3 extends over 13 amino acids. Germline V gives CDR1 SEHNR, CDR2 FQNEAQ (reference sequence). The V and J ends lost 5 bases and 8 bases respectively, with 10 bases between them. The CDR3 reads CASSDPGDSPLHF. CDR3 bases: TGTGCCAGCAGCGACCCGGGAGATTCACCCCTCCACTTT.

The gene calls are TRBV6-1 and TRBJ1-5; TRBD1 matches 9 bases. Germline V gene data show CDR1 as MNHNS and CDR2 as SASEGT. There are 15 residues in the CDR3. Unmatched junction bases numbered 7, after V lost 7 bases and J lost 3 bases. In nucleotides, the CDR3 is TGTGCCAGCAAGGGACAGGGAAAAACCAATCAGCCCCAGCATTTT. It yields the protein CASKGQGKTNQPQHF.

The chain is built from TRBV6-5 and TRBJ1-1; 7 bases agree with TRBD1. The V gene end was trimmed by 5 bases and the J gene end by 1 base; junction bases not matched to a gene: 1. The CDR3 covers 13 residues. CDR1 MNHEY and CDR2 SVGAGI come from the germline V gene. CDR3 nucleotides: TGTGCCAGCAGTCGGACAGGGAACACTGAAGCTTTCTTT. It specifies CASSRTGNTEAFF.

Here the CDR3 DNA reads TGCGCCAGCAGTGACCACAGGGGTTACGAGCAGTACTTC. Translating it yields CASSDHRGYEQYF. The V and J genes are TRBV10-2 and TRBJ2-7; 7 bases line up with TRBD1. Germline V gene data show CDR1 as WSHSY and CDR2 as SAAADI. V was clipped by 3 bases and J by 4 bases; unmatched bases: 3. The CDR3 has 13 amino acids.

V usage is TRBV5-6 and J usage is TRBJ2-2; D possibly corresponds to TRBD2 (5 bases). From germline, CDR1 is SGHDT and CDR2 YYEEEE. This CDR3 is built from 15 residues. Trimming shortened V by 2 bases and J by 5 bases, and 13 bases separated the two germline ends. DNA for the CDR3: TGTGCCAGCAGCTTTGGGAGCACGGTGACCGGGGAGCTGTTTTTT. It specifies CASSFGSTVTGELFF.

This clone occurred a few times. V gene TRBV18 combines with J gene TRBJ2-3; tentatively, D is TRBD1 (6 bases). V was pared by 3 bases and J by 2 bases, with 15 bases between. The CDR3 totals 16 residues. Germline CDR1 and CDR2: KGHSH and LQKENI. CDR3 coding DNA: TGTGCCAGCTCACCCCGACGGGACATGTACACAGATACGCAGTATTTT. Translation: CASSPRRDMYTDTQYF. Drawing the rest from reference TRBV18 and TRBJ2-3, the complete variable domain is NAGVMQNPRHLVRRRGQEARLRCSPMKGHSHVYWYRQLPEEGLKFMVYLQKENIIDESGMPKERFSAEFPKEGPSILRIQQVVRGDSAAYFCASSPRRDMYTDTQYFGPGTRLTVL.

The rearrangement uses TRBV7-2 and TRBJ1-5; possible D gene TRBD1, 5 bases. V lost 5 bases, J lost 2 bases, and 13 bases lay in between. Looked up from germline, CDR1 is SGHTA and CDR2 is FQGNSA. The CDR3 sequence is 15 residues long. Here the CDR3 reads CASSKQATRNQPQHF. DNA of the CDR3: TGTGCCAGCAGCAAACAGGCTACACGCAATCAGCCCCAGCATTTT.

The chain carries TRBV6-1 and TRBJ2-5; 9 bases map to TRBD2. CDR1 and CDR2 (germline): MNHNS, SASEGT. V shed 6 bases, J shed 1 base, and the junction held 6 bases outside the gene matches. The CDR3 spans 15 residues. The CDR3 region is CASRTNSGGQETQYF. The CDR3 nucleotides are TGTGCCAGCAGAACTAATAGCGGGGGCCAAGAGACCCAGTACTTC.

In this sample, this clone turned up a few times. The chain combines TRBV6-1 with TRBJ1-5; D ambiguous. This CDR3 is built from 12 residues. Trimming pared 2 bases from V and 7 bases from J, leaving 6 bases between. Germline V gene lookup returns CDR1 MNHNS and CDR2 SASEGT. DNA of the CDR3: TGTGCCAGCAGTGAATTGCGACAGCCCCAGCATTTT. Residues: CASSELRQPQHF.

The gene calls are TRBV14 and TRBJ2-7, with TRBD2 matching over 11 bases. Trimming took 0 bases from V and 2 from J; bases not matched to a gene: 18. The CDR3 spans 21 residues. The V gene's germline CDR1 is SGHDN and CDR2 FVKESK. Here the CDR3 reads CASSQEWFRLAGGFVPYEQYF. In DNA form, the CDR3 reads TGTGCCAGCAGCCAAGAATGGTTCCGGCTAGCGGGGGGATTTGTGCCCTACGAGCAGTACTTC.